Listed below are T cell receptor beta chains from one sample, sequenced in a study of PD-1 blockade in classical Hodgkin lymphoma. Profiling relied on immunoSEQ multiplex PCR, and the TCRdb table lists in-frame clones only, not all of them. The sample includes some 2,400 clones, 61% of them seen just once. The specimen comprised CD8+ T cells from blood, sampled before the fourth cycle of nivolumab. Source of these receptors: a human donor with classical Hodgkin lymphoma. Both conserved end residues are part of each CDR3. D genes are given only for firm matches. A clone size is listed for some rows: how often the clone was seen (once, few, many), or a class if it is expanded.

j_call | clone_size | d_call | v_call | cdr3_nt | cdr3_aa
TRBJ1-5 | medium-sized | - | TRBV27 | TGTGCCAGCAGCGTAGGGTCAAATCAGCCCCAGCATTTT | CASSVGSNQPQHF
TRBJ2-7 | - | - | TRBV6-5 | TGTGCCAGCAGTTACGATCCTACTAGCTCCTACGAGCAGTACTTC | CASSYDPTSSYEQYF
TRBJ1-6 | - | - | TRBV28 | TGTGCCAGCAGTTTAGGACGGAGAGGCGGTTCACCCCTCCACTTT | CASSLGRRGGSPLHF
TRBJ2-5 | - | TRBD1 | TRBV27 | TGTGCCAGCAGTTTGACAGGGAGTGTAGTAGAGACCCAGTACTTC | CASSLTGSVVETQYF
TRBJ1-1 | - | TRBD1 | TRBV4-1 | TGCGCCAGCAGCCATGATCCCGGGACAGGGGCCTCTGGAACTGAAGCTTTCTTT | CASSHDPGTGASGTEAFF
TRBJ2-1 | - | - | TRBV7-2 | TGTGCCAGCAGCCCCTTCGCGGAGAACTACAATGAGCAGTTCTTC | CASSPFAENYNEQFF
TRBJ2-7 | large | TRBD2 | TRBV27 | TGTGCCAGCAGTTCGACTAGCGGGGGGAAGCAGTACTTC | CASSSTSGGKQYF
TRBJ2-7 | few | - | TRBV4-3 | TGCGCCAGCAGCCAAGACCACCCGCCCCGGGGCTACGAGCAGTACTTC | CASSQDHPPRGYEQYF
TRBJ2-3 | - | - | TRBV5-5 | TGTGCCAGCAGCTTAGGGGGGGCCACAGATACGCAGTATTTT | CASSLGGATDTQYF
TRBJ2-7 | once | - | TRBV6-6 | TGTGCCAGCAGTTACTCGGCGGATTTCTACGAGCAGTACTTC | CASSYSADFYEQYF
TRBJ1-2 | - | - | TRBV6-5 | TGTGCCAGCACCTCCCCTGGGCGGAACTATGGCTACACCTTC | CASTSPGRNYGYTF
TRBJ2-7 | - | - | TRBV6-6 | TGTGCCAGCAGTTACTCCCCCTACGAGCAGTACTTC | CASSYSPYEQYF
TRBJ2-7 | - | TRBD2 | TRBV6-6 | TGTGCCACCCTCGCGGGGGAGGGCGAGCAGTACTTC | CATLAGEGEQYF
TRBJ2-2 | medium-sized | - | TRBV9 | TGTGCCAGTAGGAGTGGCGGGGAGCTGTTTTTT | CASRSGGELFF
TRBJ2-7 | - | TRBD2 | TRBV5-4 | TGTGCCAGCAGCTTCGACGGGGGGAACGACGAGCAGTACTTC | CASSFDGGNDEQYF
TRBJ2-3 | large | - | TRBV28 | TGTGCCAGCAGTTCCTTTGGTGGGGAGAGTCCAGATACGCAGTATTTT | CASSSFGGESPDTQYF
TRBJ1-4 | - | TRBD1 | TRBV5-6 | TGTGCCAGCAGCTTGGCCACAGGGGGCTATGAAAAACTGTTTTTT | CASSLATGGYEKLFF
TRBJ2-7 | medium-sized | TRBD2 | TRBV11-2 | TGTGCCAGCAGCCGTAGCGGGGGGCCTTCCTACGAGCAGTACTTC | CASSRSGGPSYEQYF
TRBJ2-1 | few | TRBD2 | TRBV13 | TGTGCCAGCACCCCTAGCGGGGGGGTGTACAATGAGCAGTTCTTC | CASTPSGGVYNEQFF
TRBJ2-2 | few | TRBD1 | TRBV7-9 | TGTGCCAGCAGCTTTGGTATCGCAGGACAGGGTGTTACCGGGGAGCTGTTTTTT | CASSFGIAGQGVTGELFF
TRBJ2-1 | - | - | TRBV9 | TGTGCCAGCAGCGTTTCCGGGACCGAAAGATACTCCTACAATGAGCAGTTCTTC | CASSVSGTERYSYNEQFF
TRBJ2-7 | large | - | TRBV19 | TGTGCCAGTAGTAAGGCGGCCAGGGACGAGCAGTACTTC | CASSKAARDEQYF
TRBJ1-2 | few | - | TRBV11-2 | TGTGCCAGCAGCCCCTTCCCCGCCCAGGGAAGCTATGGCTACACCTTC | CASSPFPAQGSYGYTF
TRBJ2-2 | - | - | TRBV18 | TGTGCCAGCTCATACCCCGAGGGAAGCACCGGGGAGCTGTTTTTT | CASSYPEGSTGELFF
TRBJ1-5 | once | - | TRBV7-6 | TGTGCCAGCAGCTTCGGGGGCGCGGGTCAGCCCCAGCATTTT | CASSFGGAGQPQHF
TRBJ2-3 | - | - | TRBV11-1 | TGTGCCAGCAGCTTAGGACAGCACAGCACAGATACGCAGTATTTT | CASSLGQHSTDTQYF
TRBJ2-5 | - | - | TRBV7-2 | TGTGCCAGCAGCTCGGACCTTGCCCCAGTGGCCCAGTACTTC | CASSSDLAPVAQYF
TRBJ2-1 | - | - | TRBV7-2 | TGTGCCAGCAAAGTGGACTTACTTTACAATGAGCAGTTCTTC | CASKVDLLYNEQFF
TRBJ1-4 | few | - | TRBV9 | TGTGCCAGCAGTAAAGAAGATGGAAATGAAAAACTGTTTTTT | CASSKEDGNEKLFF
TRBJ2-5 | - | - | TRBV7-8 | TGTGCCAGCAGTCGGTATGGGGGGATAGAGACCCAGTACTTC | CASSRYGGIETQYF
TRBJ2-3 | - | - | TRBV4-2 | TGTGCCAGCAGCCAAGCCCCGCAAGGGGCAGATACGCAGTATTTT | CASSQAPQGADTQYF
TRBJ1-2 | - | - | TRBV28 | TGTGCCAGCAGTCGACCAGGACGGGGGGCCTACACCTTC | CASSRPGRGAYTF
TRBJ1-1 | - | - | TRBV6-6 | TGTGCCAGCAGCCTGGGAGGTTCTGAAGCTTTCTTT | CASSLGGSEAFF
TRBJ2-1 | - | TRBD2 | TRBV15 | TGTGCCACCAGCGGGGGGGAATCCTCCTACAATGAGCAGTTCTTC | CATSGGESSYNEQFF
TRBJ1-6 | few | - | TRBV19 | TGTGCCAGTAGTCGACGGACAGCGAGCTCCTATAATTCACCCCTCCACTTT | CASSRRTASSYNSPLHF
TRBJ1-5 | - | - | TRBV2 | TGTGCCAGCAGTGAAGGATGGCTAGGGAGTCAGCCCCAGCATTTT | CASSEGWLGSQPQHF
TRBJ1-1 | - | - | TRBV7-9 | TGTGCTACTGGGACTAGAGGGACTGAAGCTTTCTTT | CATGTRGTEAFF
TRBJ1-1 | - | - | TRBV16 | TGTGCCAGCAGCCAAGGCTGGATGAACACTGAAGCTTTCTTT | CASSQGWMNTEAFF
TRBJ2-7 | - | TRBD2 | TRBV5-1 | TGCGCCAGCAGCTTAGGGACTAGCGGGGGGATCGAGCAGTACTTC | CASSLGTSGGIEQYF
TRBJ1-1 | - | - | TRBV7-3 | TGTGCCAGCAGCTTAGCGGGGGGTCACACTGAAGCTTTCTTT | CASSLAGGHTEAFF
TRBJ1-1 | - | - | TRBV6-5 | TGTGCCAGCTCCCCGTCGGGGGTCACTGAAGCTTTCTTT | CASSPSGVTEAFF
TRBJ2-4 | once | TRBD1 | TRBV28 | TGTGCCAGCAGTCTAGACAGGGGTCAAATAGCCAAAAACATTCAGTACTTC | CASSLDRGQIAKNIQYF
TRBJ2-6 | - | - | TRBV5-4 | TGTGCCAGCAGCGCTGGGGCTGCCTCTGGGGCCAACGTCCTGACTTTC | CASSAGAASGANVLTF
TRBJ2-1 | - | TRBD1 | TRBV27 | TGTGCCAGCAGTCGGACAGGGAATGAGCAGTTCTTC | CASSRTGNEQFF
TRBJ2-7 | - | - | TRBV29-1 | TGCAGCGTCGCGCCACTCAGCCCCTACGAGCAGTACTTC | CSVAPLSPYEQYF